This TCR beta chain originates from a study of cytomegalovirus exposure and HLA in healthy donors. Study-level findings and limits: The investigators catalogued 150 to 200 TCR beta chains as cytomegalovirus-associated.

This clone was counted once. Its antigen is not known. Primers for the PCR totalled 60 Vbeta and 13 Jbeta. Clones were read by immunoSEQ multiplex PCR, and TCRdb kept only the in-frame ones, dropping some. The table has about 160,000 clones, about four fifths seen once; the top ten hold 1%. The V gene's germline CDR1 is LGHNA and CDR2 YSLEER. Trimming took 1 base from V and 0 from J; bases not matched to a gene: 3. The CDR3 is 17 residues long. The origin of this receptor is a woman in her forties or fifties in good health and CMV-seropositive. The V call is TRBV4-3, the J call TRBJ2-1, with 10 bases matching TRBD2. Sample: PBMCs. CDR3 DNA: TGCGCCAGCAGCCAAGTGGCTAGCGGGAGCTCCTACAATGAGCAGTTCTTC. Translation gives CASSQVASGSSYNEQFF.